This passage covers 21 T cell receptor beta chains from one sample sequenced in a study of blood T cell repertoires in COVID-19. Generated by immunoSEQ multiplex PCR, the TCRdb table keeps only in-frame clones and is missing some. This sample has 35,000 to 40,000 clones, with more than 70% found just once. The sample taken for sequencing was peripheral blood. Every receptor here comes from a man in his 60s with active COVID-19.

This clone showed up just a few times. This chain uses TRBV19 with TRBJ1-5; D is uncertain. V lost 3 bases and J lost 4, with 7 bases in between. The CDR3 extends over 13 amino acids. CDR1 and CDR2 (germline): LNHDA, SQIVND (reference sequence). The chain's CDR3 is CASSIGGNQPQHF. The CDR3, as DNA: TGTGCCAGTAGTATCGGAGGTAATCAGCCCCAGCATTTT.

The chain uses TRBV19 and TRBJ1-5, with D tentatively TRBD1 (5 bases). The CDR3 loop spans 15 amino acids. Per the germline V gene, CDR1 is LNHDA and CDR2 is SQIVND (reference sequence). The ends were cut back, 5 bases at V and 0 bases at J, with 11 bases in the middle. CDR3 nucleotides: TGTGCCAGTAGTGTCGCAGGGAATAGCAATCAGCCCCAGCATTTT. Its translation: CASSVAGNSNQPQHF.

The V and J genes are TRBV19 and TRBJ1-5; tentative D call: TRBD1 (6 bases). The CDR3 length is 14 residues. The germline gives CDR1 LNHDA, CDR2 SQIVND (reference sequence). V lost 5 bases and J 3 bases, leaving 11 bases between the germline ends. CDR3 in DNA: TGTGCCAGTAGTGAGCAGGGGTCCAATCAGCCCCAGCATTTT. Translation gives CASSEQGSNQPQHF.

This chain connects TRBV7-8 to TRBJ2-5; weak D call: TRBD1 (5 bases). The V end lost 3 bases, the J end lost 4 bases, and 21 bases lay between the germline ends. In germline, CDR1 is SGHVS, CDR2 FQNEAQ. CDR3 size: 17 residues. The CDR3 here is CASSLGPLTVSLETQYF. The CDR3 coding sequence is TGTGCCAGCAGCTTGGGCCCTCTGACAGTAAGCCTAGAGACCCAGTACTTC.

CDR3 region: CASSRQGAYNEQFF. CDR3 nucleotide sequence: TGTGCCAGCAGTAGACAGGGGGCCTACAATGAGCAGTTCTTC. The chain combines TRBV2 with TRBJ2-1, with 9 bases lining up with TRBD1. This CDR3 is built from 14 residues. The V and J ends lost 5 bases and 2 bases, in that order; junction bases with no gene match: 1. From germline, CDR1 is SNHLY and CDR2 FYNNEI. The full variable domain, rest sourced from reference TRBV2 and TRBJ2-1, is EPEVTQTPSHQVTQMGQEVILRCVPISNHLYFYWYRQILGQKVEFLVSFYNNEISEKSEIFDDQFSVERPDGSNFTLKIRSTKLEDSAMYFCASSRQGAYNEQFFGPGTRLTVL.

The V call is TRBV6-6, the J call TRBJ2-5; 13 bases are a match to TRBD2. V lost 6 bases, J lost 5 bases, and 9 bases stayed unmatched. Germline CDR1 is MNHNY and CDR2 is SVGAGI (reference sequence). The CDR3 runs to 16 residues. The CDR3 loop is CASSSPTSGRAETQYF. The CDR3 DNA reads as TGTGCCAGCAGCTCTCCTACTAGCGGGAGGGCCGAGACCCAGTACTTC.

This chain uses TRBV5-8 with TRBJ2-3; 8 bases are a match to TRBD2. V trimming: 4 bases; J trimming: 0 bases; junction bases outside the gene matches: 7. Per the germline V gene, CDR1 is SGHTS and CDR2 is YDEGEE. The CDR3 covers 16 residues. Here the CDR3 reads CASSTGAGVSTDTQYF. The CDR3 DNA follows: TGTGCCAGCAGCACCGGAGCGGGAGTGAGCACAGATACGCAGTATTTT.

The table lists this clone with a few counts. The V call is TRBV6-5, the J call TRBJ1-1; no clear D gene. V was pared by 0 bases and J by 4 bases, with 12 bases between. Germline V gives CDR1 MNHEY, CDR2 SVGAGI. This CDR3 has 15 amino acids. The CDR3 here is CASSYSKVGFTEAFF. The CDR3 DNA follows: TGTGCCAGCAGTTACTCGAAAGTGGGCTTCACTGAAGCTTTCTTT.

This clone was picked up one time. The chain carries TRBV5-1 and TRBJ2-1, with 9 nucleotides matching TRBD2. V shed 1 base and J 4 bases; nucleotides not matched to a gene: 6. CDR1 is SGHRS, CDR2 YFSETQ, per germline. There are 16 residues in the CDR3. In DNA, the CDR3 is TGCGCCAGCAGCTTGATAGCTAGCGGGATTTACAATGAGCAGTTCTTC. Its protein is CASSLIASGIYNEQFF. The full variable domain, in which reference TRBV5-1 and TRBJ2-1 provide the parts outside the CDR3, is KAGVTQTPRYLIKTRGQQVTLSCSPISGHRSVSWYQQTPGQGLQFLFEYFSETQRNKGNFPGRFSGRQFSNSRSEMNVSTLELGDSALYLCASSLIASGIYNEQFFGPGTRLTVL.

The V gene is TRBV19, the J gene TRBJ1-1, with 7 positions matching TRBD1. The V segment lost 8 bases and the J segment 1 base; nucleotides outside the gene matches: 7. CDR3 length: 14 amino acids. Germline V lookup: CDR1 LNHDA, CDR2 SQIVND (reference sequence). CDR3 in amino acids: CASSPRGRNTEAFF. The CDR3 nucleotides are TGTGCCAGTTCCCCAAGGGGGCGGAACACTGAAGCTTTCTTT.

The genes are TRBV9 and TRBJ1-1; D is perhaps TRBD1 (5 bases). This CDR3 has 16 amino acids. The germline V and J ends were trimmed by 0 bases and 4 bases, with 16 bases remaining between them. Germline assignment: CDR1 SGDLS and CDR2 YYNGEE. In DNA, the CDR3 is TGTGCCAGCAGCGTAGGCCAGACAGTCCCGGGCACTGAAGCTTTCTTT. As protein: CASSVGQTVPGTEAFF.

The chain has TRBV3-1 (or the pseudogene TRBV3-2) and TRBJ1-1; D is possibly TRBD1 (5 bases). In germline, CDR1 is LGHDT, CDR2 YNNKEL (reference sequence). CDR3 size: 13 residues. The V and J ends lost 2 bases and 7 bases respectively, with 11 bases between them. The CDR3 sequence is CASSQIGGVEAFF. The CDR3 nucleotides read TGTGCCAGCAGCCAAATCGGGGGGGTTGAAGCTTTCTTT.

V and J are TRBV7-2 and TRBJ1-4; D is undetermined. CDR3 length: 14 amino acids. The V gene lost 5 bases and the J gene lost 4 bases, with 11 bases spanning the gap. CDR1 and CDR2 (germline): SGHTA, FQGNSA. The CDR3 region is CASSGGSSNEKLFF. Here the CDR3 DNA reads TGTGCCAGCAGCGGAGGGTCGAGTAATGAAAAACTGTTTTTT.

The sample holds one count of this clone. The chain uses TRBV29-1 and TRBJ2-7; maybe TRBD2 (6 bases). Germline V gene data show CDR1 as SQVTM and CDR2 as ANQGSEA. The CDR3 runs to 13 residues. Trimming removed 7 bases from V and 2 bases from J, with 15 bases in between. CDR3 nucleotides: TGCAGCGGGAGGGGACCGGGAACCTACGAGCAGTACTTC. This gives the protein CSGRGPGTYEQYF.

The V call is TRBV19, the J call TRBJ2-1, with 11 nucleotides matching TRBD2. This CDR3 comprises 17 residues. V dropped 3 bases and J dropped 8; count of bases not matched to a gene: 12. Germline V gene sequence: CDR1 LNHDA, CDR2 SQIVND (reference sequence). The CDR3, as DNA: TGTGCCAGTAGTATGATGACCCCTAGCGGGAGGAACGATGAGCAGTTCTTC. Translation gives CASSMMTPSGRNDEQFF.

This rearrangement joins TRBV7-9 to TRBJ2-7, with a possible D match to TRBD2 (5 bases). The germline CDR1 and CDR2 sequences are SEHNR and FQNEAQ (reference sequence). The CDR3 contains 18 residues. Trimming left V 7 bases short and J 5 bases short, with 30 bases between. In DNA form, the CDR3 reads TGTGCCAGCAACTACGAAATCGGGTCCAGGACTGGGGTTCACGAGCAGTACTTC. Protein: CASNYEIGSRTGVHEQYF.

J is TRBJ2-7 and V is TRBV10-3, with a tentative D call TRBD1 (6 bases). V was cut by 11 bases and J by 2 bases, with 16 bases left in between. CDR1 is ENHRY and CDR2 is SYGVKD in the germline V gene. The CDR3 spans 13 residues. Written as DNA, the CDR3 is TGTGCCGTAAGGGGGATGATAACCTACGAGCAGTACTTC. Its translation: CAVRGMITYEQYF.

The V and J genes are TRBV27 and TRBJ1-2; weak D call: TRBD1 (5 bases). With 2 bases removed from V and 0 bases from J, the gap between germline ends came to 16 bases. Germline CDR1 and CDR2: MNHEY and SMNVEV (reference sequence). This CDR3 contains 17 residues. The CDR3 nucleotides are TGTGCCAGCAGTTTACGGGAGGGGCTTTTCGCTAACTATGGCTACACCTTC. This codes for CASSLREGLFANYGYTF.

CDR3 protein: CAWSVSQAQPNTEAFF. The CDR3, as DNA: TGTGCCTGGAGTGTATCTCAGGCCCAGCCGAACACTGAAGCTTTCTTT. V is TRBV30 and J is TRBJ1-1; D gene uncertain. Trimming removed 0 bases from V and 1 base from J, with 15 bases in between. Per germline, CDR1 GTSNPN and CDR2 SVGIG (reference sequence). This CDR3 contains 16 residues. Full variable domain (rest looked up from reference TRBV30 and TRBJ1-1): SQTIHQWPATLVQPVGSPLSLECTVEGTSNPNLYWYRQAAGRGLQLLFYSVGIGQISSEVPQNLSASRPQDRQFILSSKKLLLSDSGFYLCAWSVSQAQPNTEAFFGQGTRLTVV.

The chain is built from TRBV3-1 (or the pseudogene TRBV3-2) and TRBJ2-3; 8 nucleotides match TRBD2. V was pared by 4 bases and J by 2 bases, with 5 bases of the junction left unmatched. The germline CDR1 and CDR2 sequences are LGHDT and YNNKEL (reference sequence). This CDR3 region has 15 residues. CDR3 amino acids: CASSLGLGVTDTQYF. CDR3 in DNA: TGTGCCAGCAGCCTGGGACTAGGCGTCACAGATACGCAGTATTTT.

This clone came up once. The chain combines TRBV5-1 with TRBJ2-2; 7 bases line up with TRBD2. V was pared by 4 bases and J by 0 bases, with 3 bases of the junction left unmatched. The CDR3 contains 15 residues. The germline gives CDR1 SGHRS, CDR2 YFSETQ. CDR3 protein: CASSRAGSNTGELFF. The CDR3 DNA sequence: TGCGCCAGCAGCAGAGCGGGATCGAACACCGGGGAGCTGTTTTTT.